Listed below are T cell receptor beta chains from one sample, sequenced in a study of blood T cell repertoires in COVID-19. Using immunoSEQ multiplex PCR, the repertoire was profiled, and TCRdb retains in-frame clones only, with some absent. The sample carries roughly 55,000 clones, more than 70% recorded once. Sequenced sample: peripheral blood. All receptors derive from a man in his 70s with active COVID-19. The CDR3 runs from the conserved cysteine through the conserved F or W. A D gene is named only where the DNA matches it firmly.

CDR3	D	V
CSGLDRINTEAFF	TRBD1	TRBV29-1
CASSLGGLAGTDTQYF	TRBD2	TRBV4-1
CASSSEQGTEAFF	TRBD1	TRBV6-5
CASRAGTSTDTQYF	-	TRBV6-9
CASSRRDRLLNTGELFF	TRBD1	TRBV11-3
CASSPPTGTGIPYEQYF	TRBD1	TRBV18
CASSGGAYGYTF	-	TRBV6-4
CASSPVTGNTEAFF	-	TRBV5-5
CASSLVADSSGNTIYF	-	TRBV7-2
CASKTGTYNEQFF	-	TRBV27
CASSPLSGTEGETQYF	-	TRBV9
CATRGTTGGALYGYTF	TRBD1	TRBV10-3
CATSDLPGTTSTRNEQFF	TRBD2	TRBV24-1
CASSPTGTMNEQFF	TRBD2	TRBV7-9
CATSRDRHAYNSPLHF	-	TRBV15
CASSPPGLAYNEQFF	TRBD2	TRBV18
CASSPDRNEAFF	-	TRBV14
CASSQSQGVGGYTF	TRBD1	TRBV3-1/TRBV3-2
CATSDPAGTGRDTQYF	TRBD1	TRBV24-1
CASREGGVNYGYTF	-	TRBV27
CASSLVGGVGSGANVLTF	-	TRBV5-4
CASGGAGASHEQYF	-	TRBV27
CATSRDVRGEQYF	-	TRBV15
CASSPPGANVLTF	-	TRBV11-2
CASSFMAPETQYF	-	TRBV11-3
CASSRDSSYEQYF	TRBD1	TRBV18
CASSSGKGRGGYTF	-	TRBV7-2
CASSLQGATYNEQFF	TRBD1	TRBV5-8
CASSWGRGKDEQYF	-	TRBV5-4
CASSDPDRTRTEAFF	-	TRBV6-1
CASSKHAGADFYTDLGAQYF	-	TRBV7-3
CASSPVPGTVTGELFF	TRBD1	TRBV18
CASSLQGYSGNTIYF	-	TRBV11-2
CASSQGGEQYF	-	TRBV7-9
CATSRTGDEQYF	TRBD1	TRBV15
CASSPTTGYGTDTQYF	-	TRBV6-2/TRBV6-3
CASGLATGPGEGEQYF	-	TRBV12-5
CASSGQGAGNSPLHF	TRBD1	TRBV7-2
CASSILRDRGHGNTIYF	TRBD1	TRBV19
CAWSVHRDQPQHF	-	TRBV30
CASRPPGGHYGYTF	-	TRBV27
CASSLMGGTTEAFF	-	TRBV27
CASSRGARPQETQYF	-	TRBV4-3
CASSAQGDQPQHF	TRBD1	TRBV6-4
CASSQDPYPGYRNEQFF	-	TRBV4-3
CAISGPEKGGAHEQYF	-	TRBV10-3
CASSVENQSSGGDYNEQFF	TRBD2	TRBV9
CASGFSTGLNTEAFF	-	TRBV12-5
CASSLDLWEDEQFF	-	TRBV7-2
CASSPGGYSNQPQHF	TRBD1	TRBV5-5
CASSSPSYGYTF	-	TRBV2
CASSLLAGRNTGELFF	-	TRBV7-3